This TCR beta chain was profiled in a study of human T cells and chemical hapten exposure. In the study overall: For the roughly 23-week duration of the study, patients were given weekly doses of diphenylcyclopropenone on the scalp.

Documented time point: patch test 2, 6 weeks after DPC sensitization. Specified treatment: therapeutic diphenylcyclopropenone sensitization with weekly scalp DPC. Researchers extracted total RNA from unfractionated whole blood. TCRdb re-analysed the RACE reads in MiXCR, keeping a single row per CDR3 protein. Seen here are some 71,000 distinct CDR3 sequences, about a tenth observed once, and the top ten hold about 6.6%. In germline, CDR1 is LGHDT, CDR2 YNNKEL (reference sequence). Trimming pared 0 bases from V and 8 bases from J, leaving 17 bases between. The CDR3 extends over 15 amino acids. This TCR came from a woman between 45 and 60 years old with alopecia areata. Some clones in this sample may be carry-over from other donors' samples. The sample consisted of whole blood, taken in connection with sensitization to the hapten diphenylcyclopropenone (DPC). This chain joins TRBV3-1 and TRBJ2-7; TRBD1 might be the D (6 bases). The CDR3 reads CASSQDFTGIRKQYF. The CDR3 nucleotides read TGTGCCAGCAGCCAAGATTTCACAGGGATTAGAAAGCAGTACTTC.